These 27 T cell receptor beta chains were sequenced from one sample in a study of radiotherapy plus CTLA-4 blockade in lung cancer. Only in-frame clones appear in the TCRdb table, and some are missing; sequencing was by immunoSEQ multiplex PCR. The repertoire consists of tens of thousands of clones, with approximately 86% occurring once and the leading ten covering about 2%. Sequenced material: peripheral blood, taken from a patient treated with radiotherapy plus ipilimumab. Receptor source: a human donor with non-small cell lung cancer who had a partial response to radiotherapy plus ipilimumab.

This rearrangement joins TRBV5-6 to TRBJ2-3; a possible D gene is TRBD2 (6 bases). V gave up 7 bases and J gave up 1 base, with 19 bases separating them. The CDR3 length is 16 residues. In germline, CDR1 is SGHDT, CDR2 YYEEEE. This CDR3 reads CASHPWGVGGTDTQYF. The CDR3 DNA reads TGTGCCAGCCACCCTTGGGGGGTAGGGGGCACAGATACGCAGTATTTT.

Written as DNA, the CDR3 is TGTGCCAGCTCACCTCGGGGGGCTGTGTCAAGCAATCAGCCCCAGCATTTT. Its protein is CASSPRGAVSSNQPQHF. The V call is TRBV18, the J call TRBJ1-5, with a tentative D call TRBD1 (6 bases). V gave up 3 bases and J gave up 1 base, with 16 bases separating them. CDR3 size: 17 residues. The germline V gene encodes CDR1 KGHSH and CDR2 LQKENI.

The CDR3 sequence is CASSPPGTDTQYF. The CDR3 DNA reads TGTGCCAGTAGTCCCCCAGGGACAGATACGCAGTATTTT. The genes are TRBV19 and TRBJ2-3, with D possibly TRBD1 on 5 matching bases. V lost 5 bases, J lost 3 bases, and 9 bases lay in between. This CDR3 contains 13 residues. Per germline, CDR1 LNHDA and CDR2 SQIVND (reference sequence).

The genes are TRBV28 and TRBJ2-7, with a weak D call TRBD2 (5 bases). The CDR3 extends over 12 amino acids. V was shortened by 2 bases and J by 6 bases, with 8 bases between the two germline ends. From germline, CDR1 is MDHEN and CDR2 SYDVKM. CDR3 nucleotide sequence: TGTGCCAGCAGTTTACGGGAAATCGAGCAGTACTTC. Translation gives CASSLREIEQYF. The variable domain in full, completed from reference TRBV28 and TRBJ2-7, reads DVKVTQSSRYLVKRTGEKVFLECVQDMDHENMFWYRQDPGLGLRLIYFSYDVKMKEKGDIPEGYSVSREKKERFSLILESASTNQTSMYLCASSLREIEQYFGPGTRLTVT.

With respect to this clone: Other DNA sequences in this specimen translate into the identical CDR3. This rearrangement joins TRBV7-2 to TRBJ2-1, with 12 bases fitting TRBD2. Germline CDR1 is SGHTA and CDR2 is FQGNSA. The CDR3 loop spans 15 amino acids. The V gene end was trimmed by 1 base and the J gene end by 9 bases; junction bases not matched to a gene: 4. The CDR3 DNA sequence: TGTGCCAGCAGCTTAGGACTAGCGGGAGTGGGTGAGCAGTTCTTC. Encoded protein: CASSLGLAGVGEQFF.

The V call is TRBV11-3, the J call TRBJ2-2; D gene ambiguous. This CDR3 comprises 15 residues. Germline lookup yields CDR1 SGHNT and CDR2 YENEEA. Deletions cut 0 bases from V and 1 base from J, with 6 bases between. The CDR3 spells CASSLEGGNTGELFF. The CDR3 bases are TGTGCCAGCAGCTTAGAAGGCGGGAACACCGGGGAGCTGTTTTTT.

The chain has TRBV5-4 and TRBJ1-1, with D perhaps TRBD1 (6 bases). The CDR3 extends over 14 amino acids. Germline V gene sequence: CDR1 SGHNT, CDR2 YYREEE (reference sequence). Deletions cut 4 bases from V and 3 bases from J, with 13 bases between. DNA of the CDR3: TGTGCCAGCAGCGCCGGGACACTTTACACTGAAGCTTTCTTT. This gives the protein CASSAGTLYTEAFF.

Note on this clone: A read error may produce the germline difference seen at one junction end. The genes are TRBV7-8 and TRBJ2-3; TRBD2 matches at 7 bases. The length of the CDR3 is 12 residues. In germline, CDR1 is SGHVS, CDR2 FQNEAQ. CDR3 DNA: TGTGCCAGCAGCCGCCACTTCGGGAGGCTGACATTT. Protein product: CASSRHFGRLTF.

J is TRBJ2-5 and V is TRBV6-6; TRBD2 aligns across 11 bases. This CDR3 spans 16 amino acids. CDR1 and CDR2 from the germline V gene are MNHNY and SVGAGI (reference sequence). The J segment lost 4 bases and the V segment lost 7 bases, leaving 11 bases of the junction unmatched. The CDR3 is CASTTLAGEKGETQYF. The CDR3 bases are TGTGCCAGCACCACACTAGCGGGAGAAAAAGGAGAGACCCAGTACTTC.

This chain links TRBV10-3 with TRBJ2-3; D is uncertain. The CDR3 has 12 amino acids. CDR1 ENHRY and CDR2 SYGVKD come from the germline V gene. V lost 3 bases to trimming and J lost 8 bases, with 9 bases between them. CDR3 amino acids: CAISDRVVTQYF. The CDR3 DNA sequence: TGTGCCATCAGTGATCGAGTCGTTACGCAGTATTTT.

V usage is TRBV10-1 and J usage is TRBJ2-7; 8 nucleotides line up with TRBD2. Germline loops: CDR1 WNHNN, CDR2 SYGVQD (reference sequence). V was clipped by 0 bases and J by 10 bases; unmatched bases: 5. This CDR3 has 13 amino acids. The CDR3 nucleotides are TGCGCCAGCAGTGAGTCAACAGCGGGGGTACAGTACTTC. As protein: CASSESTAGVQYF.

This sequence joins TRBV18 and TRBJ1-5; D is unresolved. V lost 5 bases, J lost 0 bases, and 11 bases lay in between. CDR1 KGHSH and CDR2 LQKENI come from the germline V gene. CDR3 size: 15 residues. CDR3 amino acids: CASSAGSVSNQPQHF. CDR3 DNA sequence: TGTGCCAGCTCAGCCGGTTCTGTTAGCAATCAGCCCCAGCATTTT.

This chain links TRBV6-5 with TRBJ1-1; TRBD1 is a possible D gene (6 bases). Trimming shortened V by 5 bases and J by 1 base, and 14 bases separated the two germline ends. This CDR3 has 15 amino acids. Germline loops: CDR1 MNHEY, CDR2 SVGAGI. CDR3 DNA sequence: TGTGCCAGCAGTCCCCGGGGGGGGGCGAACACTGAAGCTTTCTTT. This encodes CASSPRGGANTEAFF.

This chain uses TRBV28 with TRBJ1-6; possibly TRBD1 for D (5 bases). Per germline, CDR1 MDHEN and CDR2 SYDVKM. This CDR3 is 13 amino acids long. V was cut by 6 bases and J by 12 bases, with 15 bases left in between. DNA for the CDR3: TGTGCCAGCAGCCTTATTGTAGGGGTACCCCTCCACTTT. It encodes CASSLIVGVPLHF.

The V gene is TRBV30, the J gene TRBJ1-4; D call uncertain. The length of the CDR3 is 13 residues. Germline values: CDR1 GTSNPN, CDR2 SVGIG (reference sequence). The V end was cut by 0 bases, the J end by 4 bases, with 6 bases between. CDR3 sequence reads: CAWSVAGNEKLFF. As DNA, the CDR3 is TGTGCCTGGAGTGTAGCGGGTAATGAAAAACTGTTTTTT.

The V gene is TRBV5-4, the J gene TRBJ2-5; 14 positions match TRBD2. The junction had 4 bases not matched to a gene; V was cut back by 4 bases and J by 5 bases. Germline V gene data show CDR1 as SGHNT and CDR2 as YYREEE (reference sequence). The CDR3 is 15 amino acids. The CDR3 nucleotides read TGTGCCAGCAGCCAGGGGACTAGCGGGAGTGAGACCCAGTACTTC. Translating it yields CASSQGTSGSETQYF.

The chain employs TRBV6-4 and TRBJ1-4, with TRBD1 as a possible D gene (5 bases). The germline gives CDR1 MRHNA, CDR2 SNTAGT. CDR3 length: 12 residues. V gave up 0 bases and J gave up 15 bases, with 11 bases separating them. CDR3 in amino acids: CASSDSNRKLFF. The CDR3 region has the DNA TGTGCCAGCAGTGACTCAAACAGGAAATTGTTTTTT.

The chain has TRBV7-9 and TRBJ1-1; 7 positions match TRBD1. Per germline, CDR1 SEHNR and CDR2 FQNEAQ (reference sequence). The CDR3 sequence is 14 residues long. With 5 bases clipped from V and 6 bases from J, the junction kept 9 bases outside the gene matches. The chain's CDR3 is CASSPRTGVPEAFF. The CDR3 DNA is TGTGCCAGCAGCCCCAGGACAGGCGTACCTGAAGCTTTCTTT. Full variable domain (outside the CDR3, taken from reference TRBV7-9 and TRBJ1-1): DTGVSQNPRHKITKRGQNVTFRCDPISEHNRLYWYRQTLGQGPEFLTYFQNEAQLEKSRLLSDRFSAERPKGSFSTLEIQRTEQGDSAMYLCASSPRTGVPEAFFGQGTRLTVV.

The chain employs TRBV6-1 and TRBJ2-3; no definite D call. The V gene lost 8 bases and the J gene lost 7 bases, with 19 bases spanning the gap. The germline CDR1 and CDR2 sequences are MNHNS and SASEGT. The CDR3 is made up of 14 amino acids. CDR3 region: CASSSQMGLHTQYF. CDR3 DNA sequence: TGTGCCAGCTCCTCACAGATGGGTCTGCATACGCAGTATTTT.

The V and J genes are TRBV27 and TRBJ2-7, with D uncertain. V was clipped by 5 bases and J by 0 bases, with 11 bases between them. The CDR3 totals 14 residues. The germline CDR1 and CDR2 sequences are MNHEY and SMNVEV (reference sequence). The CDR3 spells CASSATRSSYEQYF. CDR3 DNA sequence: TGTGCCAGCAGTGCTACACGGAGCTCCTACGAGCAGTACTTC.

This clone was seen a single time. The chain recombines TRBV5-1 with TRBJ1-1; no definite D call. Germline V CDR1 and CDR2: SGHRS, YFSETQ. The CDR3 sequence is 14 residues long. Trimming pared 5 bases from V and 0 bases from J, leaving 11 bases between. CDR3 in DNA: TGCGCCAGCAGTTTAGCGGGGATGAACACTGAAGCTTTCTTT. Its protein is CASSLAGMNTEAFF.

The chain is built from TRBV9 and TRBJ1-5, with D uncertain. V lost 4 bases and J lost 3, with 14 bases in between. Looked up from germline, CDR1 is SGDLS and CDR2 is YYNGEE. This CDR3 spans 15 amino acids. This chain's CDR3 is CASSLEGGLNQPQHF. CDR3 nucleotide sequence: TGTGCCAGCAGCCTCGAAGGAGGGCTCAATCAGCCCCAGCATTTT.

This sequence joins TRBV7-8 and TRBJ2-1; the D is unclear. V lost 1 base, J lost 0 bases, and 7 bases lay in between. Germline lookup yields CDR1 SGHVS and CDR2 FQNEAQ. This CDR3 is 15 amino acids long. The CDR3 sequence is CASSLGLSSYNEQFF. CDR3 DNA sequence: TGTGCCAGCAGCTTAGGACTCTCCTCCTACAATGAGCAGTTCTTC. The full variable domain, in which reference TRBV7-8 and TRBJ2-1 provide the parts outside the CDR3, is GAGVSQSPRYKVAKRGQDVALRCDPISGHVSLFWYQQALGQGPEFLTYFQNEAQLDKSGLPSDRFFAERPEGSVSTLKIQRTQQEDSAVYLCASSLGLSSYNEQFFGPGTRLTVL.

The chain couples TRBV6-1 to TRBJ1-2; TRBD1 matches at 8 bases. V lost 8 bases and J lost 5; bases outside the gene matches: 10. CDR1 is MNHNS and CDR2 is SASEGT in the germline V gene. The CDR3 covers 14 residues. CDR3 region: CASSSGGYYYGYTF. The DNA of the CDR3 is TGTGCCAGCTCATCAGGGGGCTATTATTATGGCTACACCTTC.

The chain joins TRBV7-9 to TRBJ2-7; D is perhaps TRBD2 (5 bases). CDR3 length equals 13 residues. V lost 5 bases to trimming and J lost 3 bases, with 11 bases between them. From germline, CDR1 is SEHNR and CDR2 FQNEAQ (reference sequence). In nucleotides, the CDR3 is TGTGCCAGCAGCCGTACTAGAGTCTACGAGCAGTACTTC. Translating gives CASSRTRVYEQYF.

The chain joins TRBV10-1 to TRBJ2-1, with 11 bases matching TRBD2. The CDR3 totals 17 residues. With 8 bases clipped from V and 0 bases from J, the junction kept 9 bases outside the gene matches. Germline V gene sequence: CDR1 WNHNN, CDR2 SYGVQD (reference sequence). CDR3 in DNA: TGCGCCAGCGGGTTGGATACTAGCGGGAGCTCCTACAATGAGCAGTTCTTC. It encodes CASGLDTSGSSYNEQFF.

The genes are TRBV29-1 and TRBJ1-2; 7 nucleotides agree with TRBD1. The V and J ends lost 4 bases and 1 base, in that order; junction bases with no gene match: 9. The germline gives CDR1 SQVTM, CDR2 ANQGSEA. CDR3 length: 15 residues. The CDR3 region is CSVGGGGEGNYGYTF. The CDR3 nucleotides read TGCAGCGTTGGAGGAGGGGGCGAGGGTAACTATGGCTACACCTTC. The full variable domain, completed using reference TRBV29-1 and TRBJ1-2, is SAVISQKPSRDICQRGTSLTIQCQVDSQVTMMFWYRQQPGQSLTLIATANQGSEATYESGFVIDKFPISRPNLTFSTLTVSNMSPEDSSIYLCSVGGGGEGNYGYTFGSGTRLTVV.